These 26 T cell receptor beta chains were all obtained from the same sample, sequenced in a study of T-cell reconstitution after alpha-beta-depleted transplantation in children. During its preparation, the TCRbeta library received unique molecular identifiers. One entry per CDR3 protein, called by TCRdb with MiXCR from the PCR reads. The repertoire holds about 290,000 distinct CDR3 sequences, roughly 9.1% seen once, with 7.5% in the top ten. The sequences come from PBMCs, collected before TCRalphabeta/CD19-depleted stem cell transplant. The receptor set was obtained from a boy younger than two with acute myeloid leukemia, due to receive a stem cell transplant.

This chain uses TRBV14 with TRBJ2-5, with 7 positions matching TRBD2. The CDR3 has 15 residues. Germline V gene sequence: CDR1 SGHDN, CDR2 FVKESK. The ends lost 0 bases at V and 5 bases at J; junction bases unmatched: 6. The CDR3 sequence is CASSQEASGGETQYF. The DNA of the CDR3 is TGTGCCAGCAGCCAAGAGGCTAGCGGAGGGGAGACCCAGTACTTC.

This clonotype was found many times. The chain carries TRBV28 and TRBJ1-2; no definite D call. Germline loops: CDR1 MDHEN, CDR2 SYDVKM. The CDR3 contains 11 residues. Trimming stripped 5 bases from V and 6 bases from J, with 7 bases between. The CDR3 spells CASSHSHGYTF. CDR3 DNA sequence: TGTGCCAGCAGTCATAGTCATGGCTACACCTTC.

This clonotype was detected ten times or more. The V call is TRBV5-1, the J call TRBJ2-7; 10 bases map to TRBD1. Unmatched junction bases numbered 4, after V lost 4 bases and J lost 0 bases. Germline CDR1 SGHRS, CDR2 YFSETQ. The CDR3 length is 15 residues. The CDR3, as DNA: TGCGCCAGCAGCCTCCGGGACAGGGGCTCCTACGAGCAGTACTTC. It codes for CASSLRDRGSYEQYF.

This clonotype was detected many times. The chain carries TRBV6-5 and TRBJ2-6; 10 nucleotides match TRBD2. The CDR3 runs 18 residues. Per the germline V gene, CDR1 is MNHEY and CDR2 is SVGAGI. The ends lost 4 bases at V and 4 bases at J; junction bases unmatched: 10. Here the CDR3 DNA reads TGTGCCAGCAGTTTAGCGGGGGGCGTACTAGGAGGGGCCAACGTCCTGACTTTC. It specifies CASSLAGGVLGGANVLTF.

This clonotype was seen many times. The CDR3 region has the DNA TGTGCCAGCAGTTTTCCGTCGGGGCAACCCGAAGAGACCCAGTACTTC. Its protein product is CASSFPSGQPEETQYF. The genes are TRBV28 and TRBJ2-5; either TRBD1 or TRBD2 may supply D (5 bases each). V was pared by 3 bases and J by 3 bases, with 17 bases between. Germline lookup yields CDR1 MDHEN and CDR2 SYDVKM. This CDR3 has 16 residues.

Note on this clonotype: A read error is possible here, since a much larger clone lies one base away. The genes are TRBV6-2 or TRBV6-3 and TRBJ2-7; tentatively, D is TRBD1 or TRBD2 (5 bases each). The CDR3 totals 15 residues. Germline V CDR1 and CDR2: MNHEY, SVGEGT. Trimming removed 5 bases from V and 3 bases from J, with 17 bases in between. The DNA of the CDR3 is TGTGCCAGCAGTCCCGGGACGGTAAGCTGCTACGAGCAGTACTTC. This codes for CASSPGTVSCYEQYF.

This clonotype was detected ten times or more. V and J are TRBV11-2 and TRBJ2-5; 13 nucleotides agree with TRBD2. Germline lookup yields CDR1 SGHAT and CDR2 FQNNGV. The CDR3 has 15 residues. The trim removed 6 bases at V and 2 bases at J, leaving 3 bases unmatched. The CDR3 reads CASRPTSGRQETQYF. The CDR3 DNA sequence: TGTGCCAGCAGGCCGACTAGCGGGAGGCAAGAGACCCAGTACTTC.

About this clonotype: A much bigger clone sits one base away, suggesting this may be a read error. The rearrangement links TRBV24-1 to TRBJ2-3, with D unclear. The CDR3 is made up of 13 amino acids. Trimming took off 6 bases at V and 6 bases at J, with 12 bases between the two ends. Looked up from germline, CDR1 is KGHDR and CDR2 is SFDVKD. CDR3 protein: CATSKNTVDTQYF. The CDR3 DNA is TGTGCCACCAGTAAGAACACGGTTGATACGCAGTATTTT.

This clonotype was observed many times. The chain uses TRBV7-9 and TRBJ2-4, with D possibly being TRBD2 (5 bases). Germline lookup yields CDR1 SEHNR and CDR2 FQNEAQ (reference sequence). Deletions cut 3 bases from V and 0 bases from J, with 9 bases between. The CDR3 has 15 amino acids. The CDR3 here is CASSLEALAKNIQYF. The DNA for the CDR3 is TGTGCCAGCAGCTTGGAGGCCCTAGCCAAAAACATTCAGTACTTC.

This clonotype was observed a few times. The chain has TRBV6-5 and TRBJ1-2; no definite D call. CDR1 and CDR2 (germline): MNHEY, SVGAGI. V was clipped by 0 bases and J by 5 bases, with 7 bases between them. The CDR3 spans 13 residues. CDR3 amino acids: CASSYSWGYGYTF. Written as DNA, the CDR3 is TGTGCCAGCAGTTACTCGTGGGGATATGGCTACACCTTC.

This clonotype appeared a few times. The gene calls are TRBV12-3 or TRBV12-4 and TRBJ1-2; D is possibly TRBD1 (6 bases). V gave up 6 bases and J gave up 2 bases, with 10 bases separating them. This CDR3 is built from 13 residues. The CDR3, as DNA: TGTGCCAGCAGCAGTGACAGGAACTATGGCTACACCTTC. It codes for CASSSDRNYGYTF.

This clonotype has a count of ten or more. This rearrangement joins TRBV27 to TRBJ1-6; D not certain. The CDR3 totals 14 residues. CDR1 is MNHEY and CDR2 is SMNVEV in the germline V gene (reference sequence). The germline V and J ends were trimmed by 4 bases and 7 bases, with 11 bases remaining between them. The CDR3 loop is CASSWVTVNSPLHF. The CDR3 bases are TGTGCCAGCAGTTGGGTTACAGTGAATTCACCCCTCCACTTT.

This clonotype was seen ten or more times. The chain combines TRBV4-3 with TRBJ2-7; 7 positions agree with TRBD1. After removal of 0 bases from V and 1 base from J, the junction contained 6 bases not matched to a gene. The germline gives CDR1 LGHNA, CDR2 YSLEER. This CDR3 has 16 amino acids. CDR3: CASSQDRTGKSYEQYF. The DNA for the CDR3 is TGCGCCAGCAGCCAAGATCGGACAGGAAAATCCTACGAGCAGTACTTC.

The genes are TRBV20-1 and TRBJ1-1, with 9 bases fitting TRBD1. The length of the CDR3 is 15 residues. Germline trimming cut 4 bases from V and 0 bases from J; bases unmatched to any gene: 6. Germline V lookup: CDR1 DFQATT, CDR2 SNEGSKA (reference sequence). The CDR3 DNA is TGCAGTGCTAAAGGACAGGGGCAAATGAACACTGAAGCTTTCTTT. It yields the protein CSAKGQGQMNTEAFF.

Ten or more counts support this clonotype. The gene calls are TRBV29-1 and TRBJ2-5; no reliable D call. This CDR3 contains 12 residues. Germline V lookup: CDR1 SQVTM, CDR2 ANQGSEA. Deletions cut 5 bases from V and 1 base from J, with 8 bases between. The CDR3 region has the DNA TGCAGCGTTAGTGTGGGCCAAGAGACCCAGTACTTC. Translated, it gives CSVSVGQETQYF.

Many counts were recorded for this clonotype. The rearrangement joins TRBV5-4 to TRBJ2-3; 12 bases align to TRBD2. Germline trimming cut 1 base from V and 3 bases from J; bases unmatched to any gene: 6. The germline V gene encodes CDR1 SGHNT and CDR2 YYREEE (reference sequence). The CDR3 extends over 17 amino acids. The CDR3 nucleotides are TGTGCCAGCAGCTTGCTTTCCCTAGCGGGGGGGACAGATACGCAGTATTTT. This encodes CASSLLSLAGGTDTQYF.

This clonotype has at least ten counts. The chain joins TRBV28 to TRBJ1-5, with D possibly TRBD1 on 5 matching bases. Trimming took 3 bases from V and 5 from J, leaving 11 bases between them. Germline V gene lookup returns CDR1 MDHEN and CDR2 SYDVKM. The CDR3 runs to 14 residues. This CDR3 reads CASSFGQGYQPQHF. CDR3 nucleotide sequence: TGTGCCAGCAGTTTTGGGCAGGGATATCAGCCCCAGCATTTT.

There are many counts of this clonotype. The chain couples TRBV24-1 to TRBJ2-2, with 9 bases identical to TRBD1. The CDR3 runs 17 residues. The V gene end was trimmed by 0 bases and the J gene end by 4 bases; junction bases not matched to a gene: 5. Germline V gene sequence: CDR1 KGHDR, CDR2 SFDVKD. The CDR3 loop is CATSDLPGQGGTGELFF. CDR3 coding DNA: TGTGCCACCAGTGATTTGCCGGGACAGGGAGGCACCGGGGAGCTGTTTTTT.

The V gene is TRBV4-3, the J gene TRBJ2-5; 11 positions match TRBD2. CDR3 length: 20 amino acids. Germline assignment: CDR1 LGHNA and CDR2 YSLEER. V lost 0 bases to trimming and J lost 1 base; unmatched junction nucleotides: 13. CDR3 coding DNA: TGCGCCAGCAGCCAAGATTTGACCTCCGGACTAGCGGGCCTCCAAGAGACCCAGTACTTC. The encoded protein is CASSQDLTSGLAGLQETQYF.

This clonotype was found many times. CDR3 protein: CASSLVLGGEQYF. The CDR3, as DNA: TGTGCCAGCAGTTTAGTACTCGGGGGGGAGCAGTACTTC. V usage is TRBV12-3 or TRBV12-4 and J usage is TRBJ2-7; the match to TRBD2 covers 7 bases. This CDR3 has 13 residues. V lost 1 base, J lost 7 bases, and 4 bases stayed unmatched.

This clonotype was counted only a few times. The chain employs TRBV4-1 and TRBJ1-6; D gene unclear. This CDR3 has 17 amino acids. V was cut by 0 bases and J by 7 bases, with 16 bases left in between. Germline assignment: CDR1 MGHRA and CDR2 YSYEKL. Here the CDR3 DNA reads TGCGCCAGCAGCCAAGACTGGGCTTCGACGGAGAATTCACCCCTCCACTTT. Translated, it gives CASSQDWASTENSPLHF.

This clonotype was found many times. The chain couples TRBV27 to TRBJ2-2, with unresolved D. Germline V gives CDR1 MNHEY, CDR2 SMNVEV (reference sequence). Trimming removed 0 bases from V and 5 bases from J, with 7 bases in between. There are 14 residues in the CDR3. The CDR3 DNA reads TGTGCCAGCAGTTTATCTATTCCAACCGGGGAGCTGTTTTTT. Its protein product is CASSLSIPTGELFF.

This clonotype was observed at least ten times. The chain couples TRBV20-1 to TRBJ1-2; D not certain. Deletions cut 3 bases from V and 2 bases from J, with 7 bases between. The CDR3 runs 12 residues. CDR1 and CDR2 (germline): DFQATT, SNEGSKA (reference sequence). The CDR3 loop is CSASSQNYGYTF. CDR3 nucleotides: TGCAGTGCTAGTAGCCAGAACTATGGCTACACCTTC.

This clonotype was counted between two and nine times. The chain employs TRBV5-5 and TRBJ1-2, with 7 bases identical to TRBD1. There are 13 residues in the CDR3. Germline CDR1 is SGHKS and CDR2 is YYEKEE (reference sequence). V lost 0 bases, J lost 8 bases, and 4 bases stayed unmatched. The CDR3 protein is CASSLVGQRGYTF. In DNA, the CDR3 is TGTGCCAGCAGCTTGGTGGGACAGCGAGGCTACACCTTC.

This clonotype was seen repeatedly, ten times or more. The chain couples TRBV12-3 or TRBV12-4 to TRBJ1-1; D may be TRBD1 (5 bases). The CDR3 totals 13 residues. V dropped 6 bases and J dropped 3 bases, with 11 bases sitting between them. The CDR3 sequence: CASSPGLHTEAFF. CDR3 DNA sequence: TGTGCCAGCAGCCCAGGGCTGCACACTGAAGCTTTCTTT.

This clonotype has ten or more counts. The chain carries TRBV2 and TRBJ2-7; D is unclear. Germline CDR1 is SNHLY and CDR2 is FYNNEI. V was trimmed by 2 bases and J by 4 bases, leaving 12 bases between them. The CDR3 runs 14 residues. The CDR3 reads CASSEHNSAYEQYF. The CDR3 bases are TGTGCCAGCAGTGAACATAACTCCGCTTACGAGCAGTACTTC.